The subject of this entry is one TCR beta chain. The data originate from a study of blood T cell repertoires in COVID-19. The data were produced by immunoSEQ multiplex PCR, yet TCRdb's version contains in-frame clones alone and is incomplete. The table lists under 250,000 clones, 80% to 95% of them singletons. Looked up from germline, CDR1 is LGHDT and CDR2 is YNNKEL (reference sequence). V lost 2 bases and J lost 0; bases outside the gene matches: 13. This CDR3 is 20 amino acids long. The rearrangement joins TRBV3-1 (or the pseudogene TRBV3-2) to TRBJ2-1, with TRBD2 matching over 10 bases. Input material: peripheral blood. The TCR sequence derives from a young man with COVID-19, enrolled during active disease. The CDR3 DNA sequence: TGTGCCAGCAGCCAAACGGGGCTAGCGGGGGTCACGAGCTCCTACAATGAGCAGTTCTTC. Its translation is CASSQTGLAGVTSSYNEQFF.